The 24 T cell receptor beta chains below all came from one sample that was sequenced in a study of blood T cells in healthy people across ages. PCR was performed a second time for roughly 6 to 12 cycles using a sample-barcoded 5' primer and a J-beta primer mix. TCRdb reprocessed the 5' RACE reads via MiXCR and lists one record per CDR3 protein. The sample lists over 1,300,000 distinct CDR3 sequences; 59% were seen once. The sample taken for sequencing was blood. Every receptor here comes from a man between 18 and 35 years old in good health.

The chain uses TRBV4-2 and TRBJ2-4; 13 positions match TRBD2. The J call is uncertain, as TRBJ2-7 better fits the DNA end. CDR1 and CDR2 (germline): LGHNA, YNFKEQ. The CDR3 spans 16 residues. Written as DNA, the CDR3 is TGTGCCAGCAGCCAAGCGACTAGCGGGGGGCGCTACGAGCAGTACTTC. Its protein product is CASSQATSGGRYEQYF.

The chain recombines TRBV10-3 with TRBJ1-1; 7 positions match TRBD1. CDR1 and CDR2 (germline): ENHRY, SYGVKD. This CDR3 contains 14 residues. V gave up 3 bases and J gave up 4 bases; unmatched junction bases: 5. CDR3 in DNA: TGTGCCATCAGTGAAGGCAGGGGGGGCACTGAAGCTTTCTTT. Translated, it gives CAISEGRGGTEAFF.

This rearrangement joins TRBV4-2 to TRBJ1-4; unclear D gene. Trimming pared 1 base from V and 8 bases from J, leaving 14 bases between. The CDR3 length is 15 residues. Germline lookup yields CDR1 LGHNA and CDR2 YNFKEQ. The CDR3 here is CASSQVGGLEEKLFF. The DNA of the CDR3 is TGTGCCAGCAGCCAAGTTGGTGGGCTGGAGGAAAAACTGTTTTTT.

The chain is built from TRBV25-1 and TRBJ1-6, with D unclear. The germline V gene has CDR1 MGHDK and CDR2 SYGVNS. The CDR3 has 14 amino acids. Trimming stripped 6 bases from V and 10 bases from J, with 16 bases between. The DNA for the CDR3 is TGTGCCAGCAGCTTTTATCTGTCCAACTCACCCCTCCACTTT. Encoded protein: CASSFYLSNSPLHF. The entire variable domain, with the rest obtained from reference TRBV25-1 and TRBJ1-6, is as follows: EADIYQTPRYLVIGTGKKITLECSQTMGHDKMYWYQQDPGMELHLIHYSYGVNSTEKGDLSSESTVSRIRTEHFPLTLESARPSHTSQYLCASSFYLSNSPLHFGNGTRLTVT.

This clonotype was picked up one time. The chain links TRBV29-1 to TRBJ2-7; possibly TRBD2 for D (6 bases). This CDR3 region has 13 residues. V was pared by 4 bases and J by 0 bases, with 10 bases between. Looked up from germline, CDR1 is SQVTM and CDR2 is ANQGSEA. The CDR3 sequence: CSVGTKSSYEQYF. The CDR3 bases are TGCAGCGTTGGGACTAAGAGCTCCTACGAGCAGTACTTC.

The chain employs TRBV20-1 and TRBJ2-7; possible D gene TRBD2, 6 bases. The CDR3 has 12 amino acids. CDR1 and CDR2 (germline): DFQATT, SNEGSKA (reference sequence). The V end was cut by 7 bases, the J end by 1 base, with 11 bases between. The chain's CDR3 is CSGRGDSYEQYF. CDR3 nucleotides: TGCAGTGGCCGCGGGGATTCCTACGAGCAGTACTTC.

This chain connects TRBV20-1 to TRBJ2-7; 15 bases match TRBD2. Losses at the gene ends were 4 bases for V and 0 bases for J; bases not matched to a gene: 13. CDR3 size: 19 residues. Germline lookup yields CDR1 DFQATT and CDR2 SNEGSKA (reference sequence). CDR3 sequence reads: CSAIDGAGLAGGLSYEQYF. In DNA form, the CDR3 reads TGCAGTGCTATTGACGGGGCGGGACTAGCGGGAGGACTCTCCTACGAGCAGTACTTC.

This clonotype occurred a few times. V is TRBV4-2 and J is TRBJ2-7, with D perhaps matching TRBD1 or TRBD2 (5 bases each). The CDR3 consists of 14 residues. Germline-derived CDR1 and CDR2 are LGHNA and YNFKEQ. V lost 0 bases and J lost 3, with 9 bases in between. The CDR3 sequence: CASSQEGRNYEQYF. The CDR3 nucleotides read TGTGCCAGCAGCCAAGAGGGACGGAACTACGAGCAGTACTTC.

V is TRBV29-1 and J is TRBJ1-2, with TRBD1 as a possible D gene (5 bases). V shed 3 bases and J shed 0 bases, with 17 bases lying between them. CDR1 is SQVTM and CDR2 is ANQGSEA in the germline V gene. The CDR3 extends over 16 amino acids. The CDR3 DNA is TGCAGCGTTGACCCCGGGGGAACAGGAGCTAACTATGGCTACACCTTC. Translating it yields CSVDPGGTGANYGYTF.

This clonotype has only a few counts. V usage is TRBV5-1 and J usage is TRBJ2-1; 9 positions agree with TRBD2. The germline V gene encodes CDR1 SGHRS and CDR2 YFSETQ. The CDR3 loop spans 14 amino acids. Unmatched junction bases numbered 2, after V lost 0 bases and J lost 7 bases. Written as DNA, the CDR3 is TGCGCCAGCAGCTTGGGGGCGGGGGGGAATGAGCAGTTCTTC. This translates into CASSLGAGGNEQFF.

This clonotype was observed a handful of times. The rearrangement links TRBV6-2 or TRBV6-3 to TRBJ2-1; 11 bases agree with TRBD2. The CDR3 is made up of 13 amino acids. Trimming removed 6 bases from V and 9 bases from J; junction bases left unmatched: 4. Per the germline V gene, CDR1 is MNHEY and CDR2 is SVGEGT. The CDR3 loop is CASRPLAGVEQFF. DNA for the CDR3: TGTGCCAGCAGACCACTAGCGGGAGTTGAGCAGTTCTTC.

This clonotype was found a few times. V is TRBV6-1 and J is TRBJ2-7, with 9 nucleotides matching TRBD1. Germline trimming cut 3 bases from V and 4 bases from J; bases unmatched to any gene: 4. From germline, CDR1 is MNHNS and CDR2 SASEGT. The CDR3 has 14 residues. The CDR3 reads CASSEGQGTYEQYF. CDR3 DNA: TGTGCCAGCAGTGAGGGACAGGGCACTTACGAGCAGTACTTC.

This clonotype was counted many times. The J gene is TRBJ2-7, the V gene TRBV12-3 or TRBV12-4; possibly TRBD1 for D (6 bases). CDR3 size: 14 residues. V lost 5 bases to trimming and J lost 2 bases, with 13 bases between them. CDR3 sequence reads: CASSPTGTPYEQYF. The CDR3 nucleotides read TGTGCCAGCAGTCCCACCGGGACACCCTACGAGCAGTACTTC.

The rearrangement uses TRBV6-2 or TRBV6-3 and TRBJ2-1; a possible D gene is TRBD2 (5 bases). Germline lookup yields CDR1 MNHEY and CDR2 SVGEGT. V lost 2 bases to trimming and J lost 11 bases, with 7 bases between them. The CDR3 is 11 amino acids. CDR3 loop: CASSYPGKQFF. The CDR3 DNA reads as TGTGCCAGCAGTTACCCCGGGAAGCAGTTCTTC.

The V gene is TRBV28, the J gene TRBJ1-5, with 9 bases lining up with TRBD1. This CDR3 is 14 amino acids long. Germline CDR1 MDHEN, CDR2 SYDVKM. V lost 6 bases, J lost 6 bases, and 6 bases stayed unmatched. The CDR3 is CASRVNRGLQPQHF. CDR3 bases: TGTGCCAGCAGAGTAAACAGGGGGCTTCAGCCCCAGCATTTT.

The chain employs TRBV7-8 and TRBJ2-1; D gene uncertain. V was clipped by 1 base and J by 8 bases, with 9 bases between them. The CDR3 has 13 residues. Germline assignment: CDR1 SGHVS and CDR2 FQNEAQ. The CDR3 DNA sequence: TGTGCCAGCAGCTTAGGGGAACCGGATGAGCAGTTCTTC. The encoded protein is CASSLGEPDEQFF.

The rearrangement uses TRBV20-1 and TRBJ1-2; D perhaps matches TRBD1 (5 bases). Looked up from germline, CDR1 is DFQATT and CDR2 is SNEGSKA (reference sequence). The CDR3 runs 14 residues. V shed 5 bases and J shed 7 bases, with 20 bases lying between them. CDR3 sequence: CSAEWAGQRLGYTF. CDR3 nucleotide sequence: TGCAGTGCTGAGTGGGCGGGGCAGAGACTTGGCTACACCTTC.

The J gene is TRBJ1-4, the V gene TRBV4-1, with D uncertain. With 0 bases removed from V and 11 bases from J, the gap between germline ends came to 19 bases. This CDR3 has 16 amino acids. CDR1 is MGHRA and CDR2 is YSYEKL in the germline V gene. CDR3 in DNA: TGCGCCAGCAGCCAAGATCACTCAGGCCTCGTTGAGAAACTGTTTTTT. This translates into CASSQDHSGLVEKLFF.

The chain has TRBV28 and TRBJ2-1; TRBD2 agrees at 7 bases. Germline V gene lookup returns CDR1 MDHEN and CDR2 SYDVKM. Trimming took 4 bases from V and 8 from J; bases not matched to a gene: 20. The CDR3 is 18 residues long. CDR3 amino acids: CASSWSPSLAVKRDEQFF. The CDR3 nucleotides are TGTGCCAGCAGTTGGAGCCCCTCTCTAGCGGTAAAACGGGATGAGCAGTTCTTC.

V gene TRBV4-3 combines with J gene TRBJ2-4, with D perhaps TRBD1 or TRBD2 (5 bases each). Judging by the DNA end, TRBJ2-7 fits better; the J call may be wrong. The germline V gene has CDR1 LGHNA and CDR2 YSLEER. The CDR3 is 18 residues long. The CDR3 spells CASSQDYRYPGRAYEQYF. For the CDR3, the DNA is TGCGCCAGCAGCCAAGATTACAGGTATCCGGGAAGGGCCTACGAGCAGTACTTC.

This sequence joins TRBV11-2 and TRBJ2-1; D is possibly TRBD2 (6 bases). CDR1 is SGHAT and CDR2 is FQNNGV in the germline V gene. Between the trimmed V and J ends, which lost 5 bases and 6 bases, there was a span of 14 bases. CDR3 length: 14 amino acids. The CDR3 region has the DNA TGTGCCAGCAGCCCGGCGGGGCCAACCAATGAGCAGTTCTTC. Protein sequence: CASSPAGPTNEQFF.

The chain combines TRBV6-6 with TRBJ1-2; no reliable D call. Trimming left V 5 bases short and J 6 bases short, with 13 bases between. CDR1 MNHNY and CDR2 SVGAGI come from the germline V gene (reference sequence). This CDR3 is 13 amino acids long. DNA for the CDR3: TGTGCCAGCAGTGACGGAGCCGGGCATGGCTACACCTTC. Its translation: CASSDGAGHGYTF.

This chain joins TRBV12-5 and TRBJ2-5; D call uncertain. Germline-derived CDR1 and CDR2 are LGHNT and FRNRAP. CDR3 length equals 17 residues. V lost 2 bases to trimming and J lost 1 base, with 17 bases between them. CDR3 nucleotide sequence: TGTGCTAGTGGTTTGACCTGGGTGGGCACCCTCCAAGAGACCCAGTACTTC. It is translated as CASGLTWVGTLQETQYF.

This chain connects TRBV27 to TRBJ2-1; D gene ambiguous. Germline V gene sequence: CDR1 MNHEY, CDR2 SMNVEV (reference sequence). The V end lost 6 bases, the J end lost 6 bases, and 15 bases lay between the germline ends. CDR3 length: 14 amino acids. In DNA, the CDR3 is TGTGCCAGCAGCCCCAGGCCCGGCAGCAATGAGCAGTTCTTC. This encodes CASSPRPGSNEQFF.